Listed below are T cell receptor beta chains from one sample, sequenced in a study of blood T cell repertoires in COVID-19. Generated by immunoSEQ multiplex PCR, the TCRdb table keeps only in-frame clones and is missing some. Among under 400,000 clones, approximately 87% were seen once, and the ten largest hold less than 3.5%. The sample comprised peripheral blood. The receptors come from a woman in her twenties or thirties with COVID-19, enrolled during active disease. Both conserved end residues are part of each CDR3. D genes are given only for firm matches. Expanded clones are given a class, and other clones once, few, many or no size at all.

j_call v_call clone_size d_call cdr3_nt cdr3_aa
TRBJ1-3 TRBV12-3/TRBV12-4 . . TGTGCCAGCGGTGCGGGGGCTGGAAACACCATATATTTT CASGAGAGNTIYF
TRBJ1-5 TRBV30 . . TGTGCCTGGAGGCCCCGGGGGGGCGGGCAGCCCCAGCATTTT CAWRPRGGGQPQHF
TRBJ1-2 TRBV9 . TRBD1 TGTGCCAGCAGCGTAGGGCAGGGGGCGGACTATGGCTACACCTTC CASSVGQGADYGYTF
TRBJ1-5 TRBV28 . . TGTGCCAGCAGTTTAGCAGGGGATTATAGCAATCAGCCCCAGCATTTT CASSLAGDYSNQPQHF
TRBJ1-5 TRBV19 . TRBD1 TGTGCCAGTAGTATAACAGGGGGACTAAATCGCTACAATCAGCCCCAGCATTTT CASSITGGLNRYNQPQHF
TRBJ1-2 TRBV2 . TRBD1 TGTGCCAGCAGTGTCGGACAGGGGAGAGGTGGCTACACCTTC CASSVGQGRGGYTF
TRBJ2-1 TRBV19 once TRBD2 TGTGCCAGTAGTATAGCGGTGGCGGGAGGTTACTACAATGAGCAGTTCTTC CASSIAVAGGYYNEQFF
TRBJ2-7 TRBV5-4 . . TGTGCCAGCAGCCATGCCAGTGATGGCCCCTACGAGCAGTACTTC CASSHASDGPYEQYF
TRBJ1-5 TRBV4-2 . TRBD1 TGTGCCAGCAGCCAAGATCCAGAACAGGGGTTTCAGCCCCAGCATTTT CASSQDPEQGFQPQHF
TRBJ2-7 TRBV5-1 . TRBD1 TGCGCCAGCAGCTTGGGGACAGGGAGCTCCTACGAGCAGTACTTC CASSLGTGSSYEQYF
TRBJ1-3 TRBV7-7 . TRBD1 TGTGCCAGCAGCCCGGGGACAGGACCTGGAAACACCATATATTTT CASSPGTGPGNTIYF
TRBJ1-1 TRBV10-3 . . TGTGCCATCAGCGGAACAGGGAGCACTGAAGCTTTCTTT CAISGTGSTEAFF
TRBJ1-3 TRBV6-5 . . TGTGCCAGCAGCCCCCAGGGCTCTGGAAACACCATATATTTT CASSPQGSGNTIYF
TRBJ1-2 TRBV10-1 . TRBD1 TGCGCCAGCAGCGTGGACAGGGAGTACGGCTACACCTTC CASSVDREYGYTF
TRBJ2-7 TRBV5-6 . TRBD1 TGTGCCAGCAGCCCACCGGGACAGGCCTACGAGCAGTACTTC CASSPPGQAYEQYF
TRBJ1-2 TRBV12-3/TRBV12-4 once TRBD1 TGTGCCAGCAGTACTGGGACAGTTAATGGCTACACCTTC CASSTGTVNGYTF
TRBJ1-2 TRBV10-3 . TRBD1 TGTGCCATCAGTGCCGGGACAGTGAAGGAATCCTATGGCTACACCTTC CAISAGTVKESYGYTF
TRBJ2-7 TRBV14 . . TGTGCCAGCAGCCAAGATACAGGACAGCTATTCTACGAGCAGTACTTC CASSQDTGQLFYEQYF
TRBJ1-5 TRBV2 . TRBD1 TGTGCCAGCAGCGGACAGGGAAATCAGCCCCAGCATTTT CASSGQGNQPQHF
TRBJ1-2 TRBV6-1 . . TGTGCCAGCAGTGAATTTGTGGCCCGACCCTGGACAGCCTTTTCCTTC CASSEFVARPWTAFSF
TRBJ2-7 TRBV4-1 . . TGCGCCAGCAGCCCCGGACCGGGGGATCACGTCTACGAGCAGTACTTC CASSPGPGDHVYEQYF
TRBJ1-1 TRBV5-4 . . TGTGCCAGCAGCTTGGTCGGGACTGGCAGTGAAGCTTTCTTT CASSLVGTGSEAFF
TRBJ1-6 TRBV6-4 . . TGTGCCAGCAGCGCCCTGGGGGCAAACAATTCACCCCTCCACTTT CASSALGANNSPLHF
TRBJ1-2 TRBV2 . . TGTGCCAGCACGGGGTCCTTCCTTGGCTACACCTTC CASTGSFLGYTF
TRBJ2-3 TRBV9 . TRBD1 TGTGCCAGCAGCGTAGCCGGACAGGGGGGCTCAGATACGCAGTATTTT CASSVAGQGGSDTQYF
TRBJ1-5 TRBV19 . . TGTGCCAGTAGAATGGAGGCCCTCCCTAGCAATCAGCCCCAGCATTTT CASRMEALPSNQPQHF
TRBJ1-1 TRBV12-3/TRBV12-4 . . TGTGCCAGCAGTTTAACGCGGGTAGAAGCTTTCTTT CASSLTRVEAFF
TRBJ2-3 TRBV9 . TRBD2 TGTGCCAGCAGCGTAGGCGGGAGGAGGTTCACAGATACGCAGTATTTT CASSVGGRRFTDTQYF
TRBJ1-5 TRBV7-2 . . TGTGCCAGCAGCTTAGGACAGAAGAATCAGCCCCAGCATTTT CASSLGQKNQPQHF
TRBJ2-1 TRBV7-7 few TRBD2 TGTGCCAGCAGCAAGAGACTAGCGGACAATGAGCAGTTCTTC CASSKRLADNEQFF
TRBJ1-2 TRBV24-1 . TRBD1 TGTGCCACCAGTGACTTTAGACAGGGCGGCTATGGCTACACCTTC CATSDFRQGGYGYTF
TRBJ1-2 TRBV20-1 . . TGCAGTGCTAGGGGCGTTGGCTACACCTTC CSARGVGYTF
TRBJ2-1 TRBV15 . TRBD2 TGTGCCGGCGGGGGAAACTACAATGAGCAGTTCTTC CAGGGNYNEQFF
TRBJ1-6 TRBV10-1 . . TGCGCCAGCAGTGGAGCTCCAAATTCACCCCTCCACTTT CASSGAPNSPLHF
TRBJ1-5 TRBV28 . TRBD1 TGTGCCAGCAGTAAAACAGGGGGATCAAGCAATCAGCCCCAGCATTTT CASSKTGGSSNQPQHF
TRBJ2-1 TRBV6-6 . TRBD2 TGTGCCAGCGGGTACACTCTAGCGGGAGGGCCCAATGAGCAGTTCTTC CASGYTLAGGPNEQFF
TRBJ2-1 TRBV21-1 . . TGTGCCAGCAGCTCCCGGACAGGGCCGCGTGGGCTAGTCTACAATGAGCAGTTCTTC CASSSRTGPRGLVYNEQFF
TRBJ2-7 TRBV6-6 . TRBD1 TGTGCCAGCAGACCCGGATTGCGGACAGGAACCTACGAGCAGTACTTC CASRPGLRTGTYEQYF
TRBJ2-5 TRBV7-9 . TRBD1 TGTGCCAGCAGCTTAGCGGGGGACAGTAACTTC CASSLAGDSNF
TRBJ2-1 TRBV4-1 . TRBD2 TGCGCCAGCAGCCAACTACTAGCGGGAGGGAGAGATGAGCAGTTCTTC CASSQLLAGGRDEQFF
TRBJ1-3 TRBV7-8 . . TGTGCCAGCAGCACCGCCCCGACATACACAAACACCATATATTTT CASSTAPTYTNTIYF
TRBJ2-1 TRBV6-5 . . TGTGCCAGCAGGGGGAGCGGCCTTGGCGACAATGAGCAGTTCTTC CASRGSGLGDNEQFF
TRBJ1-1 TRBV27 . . TGTGCCAGCAGTTTTGGTACAGCGAACACTGAAGCTTTCTTT CASSFGTANTEAFF
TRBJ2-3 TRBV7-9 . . TGTGCCAGCAGCTTGTCTGGAGGCACAGATACGCAGTATTTT CASSLSGGTDTQYF
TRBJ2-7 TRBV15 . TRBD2 TGTGCCACCAGCAGAGACCTAGCGGGGATTTCTACCTACGAGCAGTACTTC CATSRDLAGISTYEQYF
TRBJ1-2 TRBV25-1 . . TGTGCCAGCAGTCCCGTAGGAAAGAGGCCTGGCTACACCTTC CASSPVGKRPGYTF
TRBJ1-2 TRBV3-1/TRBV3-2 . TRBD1 TGTGCCAGCAGCCTGACAGGGGGATACGGCTACACCTTC CASSLTGGYGYTF
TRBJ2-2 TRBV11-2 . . TGTGCCAGCAGCTTTAAGACAGGAGCCTTTAAGGCCGGGGAGCTGTTTTTT CASSFKTGAFKAGELFF
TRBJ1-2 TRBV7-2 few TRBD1 TGTGCCAGCAGCTTAGTCTTCCGGGACAGCTATGGCTACACCTTC CASSLVFRDSYGYTF
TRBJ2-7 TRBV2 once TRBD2 TGTGCCAGCAAACCGGGACTAGAGATCTACGAGCAGTACTTC CASKPGLEIYEQYF